This TCR beta chain was found in a study of T cell responses to AZD1222 COVID-19 vaccine. Background on the study: Whether given at about 4 or about 12 weeks, second doses were pooled. Regarding the study as a whole: Spike as a whole was targeted by vaccine-associated CD4 TCRs, dominant at 160-218 and 743-854. Two AZD1222 administrations were followed by greater Spike-specific TCR breadth and depth.

Trimming removed 4 bases from V and 10 bases from J, with 31 bases in between. The CDR3 contains 18 residues. Germline-derived CDR1 and CDR2 are LGHDT and YNNKEL (reference sequence). A note on this clone: The antigen is not known.

Sequencing used immunoSEQ multiplex PCR; TCRdb keeps in-frame clones, though not all of them. The sample consists of tens of thousands of clones, 87% of them appearing once. This rearrangement joins TRBV3-1 (or the pseudogene TRBV3-2) to TRBJ1-1, with D perhaps matching TRBD1 (6 bases). This receptor was taken from an adult in good health. Sequencing was performed on peripheral blood, taken on day 0 of AZD1222 vaccination. CDR3: CASSLASPLQGPVRLAFF. CDR3 DNA sequence: TGTGCCAGCAGCCTGGCAAGTCCTTTACAGGGTCCTGTTCGGTTAGCTTTCTTT.